This T cell receptor (beta chain) was sequenced during a study of shared clonotypes between healthy human individuals. Findings and limits, study-wide: Naive CD4 clonotypes were shared across a handful of donors at 4% to 5%.

Naive CD8 cells comprised CD45RO-negative, CCR7-positively selected cells, excluding terminally differentiated effector memory CD45RA+ cells. This clone was found once. The antigen is unknown. CDR1 and CDR2 from the germline V gene are SGHTA and FQGNSA. The CDR3 consists of 16 residues. V shed 2 bases, J shed 4 bases, and the junction held 5 bases outside the gene matches. It was at deep level that the assay was run. Sequenced by immunoSEQ multiplex PCR; TCRdb stores in-frame clones only, minus some. In the table there are roughly 1,800,000 clones, over 85% of which are singletons. V usage is TRBV7-2 and J usage is TRBJ2-1, with 10 positions matching TRBD2. The sequence derives from a man aged 18 to 35 in good health. Sequences were obtained from naive CD8+ T cells sorted from blood. DNA for the CDR3: TGTGCCAGCAGCTTATGGACTAGCGGATTATACAATGAGCAGTTCTTC. This sequence encodes CASSLWTSGLYNEQFF.